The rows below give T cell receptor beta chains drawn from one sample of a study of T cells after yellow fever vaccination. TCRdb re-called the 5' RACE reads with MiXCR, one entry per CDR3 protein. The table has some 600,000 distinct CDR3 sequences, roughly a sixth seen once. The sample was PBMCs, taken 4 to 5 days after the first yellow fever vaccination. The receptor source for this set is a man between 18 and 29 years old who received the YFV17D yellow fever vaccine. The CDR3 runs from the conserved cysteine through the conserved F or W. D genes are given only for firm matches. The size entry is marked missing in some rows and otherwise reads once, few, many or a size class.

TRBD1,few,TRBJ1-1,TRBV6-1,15,TGTGCCAGCAGTGGGCGACAGGGGGCAAGGACTGAAGCTTTCTTT,CASSGRQGARTEAFF
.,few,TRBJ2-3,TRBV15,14,TGTGCCACCAGCAGAGATCCGTCAGCGGATACGCAGTATTTT,CATSRDPSADTQYF
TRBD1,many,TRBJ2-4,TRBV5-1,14,TGCGCCAGCAGCCTGACCGGGACAGAAAACATTCAGTACTTC,CASSLTGTENIQYF
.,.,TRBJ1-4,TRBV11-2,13,TGTGCCAGCAGCTCCCAGCTTAATGAAAAACTGTTTTTT,CASSSQLNEKLFF
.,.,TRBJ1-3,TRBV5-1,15,TGCGCCAGCGGTGGAGGAAGGGACTCTGGAAACACCATATATTTT,CASGGGRDSGNTIYF
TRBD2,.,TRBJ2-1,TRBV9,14,TGTGCCAGCAGGGATAGCGGGAGTGCGAATGAGCAGTTCTTC,CASRDSGSANEQFF
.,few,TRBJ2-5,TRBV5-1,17,TGCGCCAGCAGCTTGATCCCGGCAGGGGTCGTCCAAGAGACCCAGTACTTC,CASSLIPAGVVQETQYF
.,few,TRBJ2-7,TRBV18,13,TGTGCCAGCTCAGTCCCGGGACTGGGACCCAAGTACTTC,CASSVPGLGPKYF
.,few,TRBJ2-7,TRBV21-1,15,TGTGCCAGCACGGTCCAGCGGGGCCTGGGGAACGAGCAGTACTTC,CASTVQRGLGNEQYF
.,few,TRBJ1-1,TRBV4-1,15,TGCGCCAGCAGCCGTCGGTTATCTTTGAACACTGAAGCTTTCTTT,CASSRRLSLNTEAFF
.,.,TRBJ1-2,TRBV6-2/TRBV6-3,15,TGTGCCAGCAGTTACTCGCACCCATCCAACTATGGCTACACCTTC,CASSYSHPSNYGYTF
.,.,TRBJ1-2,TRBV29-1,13,TGCAGCGTTGTTATTGGGCCCGCCGGGGGCTACACCTTC,CSVVIGPAGGYTF
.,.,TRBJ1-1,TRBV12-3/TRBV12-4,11,TGTGCCAGCAGTTTAGCATCTGAAGCTTTCTTT,CASSLASEAFF
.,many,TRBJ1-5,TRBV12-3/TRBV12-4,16,TGTGCCAGCAGTTTTGAAGTGGGCGACTATTTTCAGCCCCAGCATTTT,CASSFEVGDYFQPQHF
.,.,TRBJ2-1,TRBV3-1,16,TGTGCCAGCAGCCGAAACTCGGGCCTACTACTTAATGAGCAGTTCTTC,CASSRNSGLLLNEQFF
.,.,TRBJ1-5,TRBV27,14,TGTGCCAGCAGTTTGGTAGGGGTTGGACAGCCCCAGCATTTT,CASSLVGVGQPQHF
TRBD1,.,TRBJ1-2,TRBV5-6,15,TGTGCCAGCAGACCCATCGGGACAGGGGACTATGGCTACACCTTC,CASRPIGTGDYGYTF
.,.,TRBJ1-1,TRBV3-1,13,TGTGCCAGCAGCCAAACTTGGGCTACTGAAGCTTTCTTT,CASSQTWATEAFF
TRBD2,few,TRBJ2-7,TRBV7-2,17,TGTGCCAGCAGCACCCGGGGAAGCGGGGGACTAACCTACGAGCAGTACTTC,CASSTRGSGGLTYEQYF
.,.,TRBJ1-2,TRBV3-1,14,TGTGCCAGCAGCCAAGATCGGGAAATCTATGGCTACACCTTC,CASSQDREIYGYTF
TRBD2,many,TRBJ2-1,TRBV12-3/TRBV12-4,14,TGTGCCAGCAGTTTAGCGGGGGGGTTGAATGAGCAGTTCTTC,CASSLAGGLNEQFF
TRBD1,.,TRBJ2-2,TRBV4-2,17,TGTGCCAGCAGCCGCCTAGGACAGGGGGAGGGCACCGGGGAGCTGTTTTTT,CASSRLGQGEGTGELFF
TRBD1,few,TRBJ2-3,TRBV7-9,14,TGTGCCAGCAGCTGGACAGGGGCCACAGATACGCAGTATTTT,CASSWTGATDTQYF
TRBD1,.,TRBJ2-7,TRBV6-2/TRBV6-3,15,TGTGCCAGCAGTTCACCGGACAGGGGACTCTACGAGCAGTACTTC,CASSSPDRGLYEQYF
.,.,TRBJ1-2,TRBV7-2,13,TGTGCCAGCAGCTTAGATGGGGGTAGGGGCTACACCTTC,CASSLDGGRGYTF
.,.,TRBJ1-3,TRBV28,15,TGTGCCAGCAGTTTCCGGGGCCTCTCTGGAAACACCATATATTTT,CASSFRGLSGNTIYF
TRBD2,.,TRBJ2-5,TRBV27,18,TGTGCCAGCAGGGGACTAGCGGGGGGGCGGTACGGCAAAGAGACCCAGTACTTC,CASRGLAGGRYGKETQYF
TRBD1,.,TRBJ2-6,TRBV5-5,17,TGTGCCAGCAGCTGGGGACAGTCGGCCTCTGGGGCCAACGTCCTGACTTTC,CASSWGQSASGANVLTF
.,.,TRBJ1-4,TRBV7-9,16,TGTGCCGCCGCACGGGCGGGGATTGCAACTAATGAAAAACTGTTTTTT,CAAARAGIATNEKLFF
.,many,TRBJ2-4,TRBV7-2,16,TGTGCCAGCAGCTCGACACCTCAAATAGCCAAAAACATTCAGTACTTC,CASSSTPQIAKNIQYF
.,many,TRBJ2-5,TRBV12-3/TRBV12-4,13,TGTGCCAGCAGCCAATACTCCACGGGGACCCAGTACTTC,CASSQYSTGTQYF
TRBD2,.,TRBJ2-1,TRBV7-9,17,TGTGCCAGCAGCAAAGGAAGCGGGGGGGGCGTCCACAATGAGCAGTTCTTC,CASSKGSGGGVHNEQFF
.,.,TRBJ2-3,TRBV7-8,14,TGTGCCAGCAGGGTGGGGGGGCGACGAGATACGCAGTATTTT,CASRVGGRRDTQYF
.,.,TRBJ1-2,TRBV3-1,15,TGTGCCAGCAGCCAAGATCGGGGGCCCGCTTGGGGCTACACCTTC,CASSQDRGPAWGYTF
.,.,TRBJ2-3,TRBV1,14,TGCACCAGCAGAACAACGGGGGGCGCGGATACGCAGTATTTT,CTSRTTGGADTQYF
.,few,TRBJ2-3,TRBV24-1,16,TGTGCCACCAGTGGGGCGTCTCCCGGTTTCTTTAATACGCAGTATTTT,CATSGASPGFFNTQYF
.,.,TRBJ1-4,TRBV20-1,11,TGCAGTGCCTTATTCAATGAAAAACTGTTTTTT,CSALFNEKLFF
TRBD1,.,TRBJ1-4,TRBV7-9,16,TGTGCCAGCAGCCCGCACGACAGGGGGCTAGGAGAAAAACTGTTTTTT,CASSPHDRGLGEKLFF
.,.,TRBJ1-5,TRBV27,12,TGTGCCAGCAGCGGGCCGAATCAGCCCCAGCATTTT,CASSGPNQPQHF
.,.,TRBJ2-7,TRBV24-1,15,TGTGCCACCAGCCCTTTTGAGGGGAATGTCTACGAGCAGTACTTC,CATSPFEGNVYEQYF
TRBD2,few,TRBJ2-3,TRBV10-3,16,TGTGCCATCAGACCGTTAGCGGGGGCTAGCACAGATACGCAGTATTTT,CAIRPLAGASTDTQYF
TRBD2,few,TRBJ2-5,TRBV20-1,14,TGCAGTGCTAGGAGCGGGGGGGGCCAAGAGACCCAGTACTTC,CSARSGGGQETQYF
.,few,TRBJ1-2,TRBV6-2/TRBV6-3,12,TGTGCCAGCAGCGGACAGCACTATGGCTACACCTTC,CASSGQHYGYTF
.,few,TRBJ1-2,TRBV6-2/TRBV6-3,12,TGTGCCAGCGGGGGCAGGGCCTATGGCTACACCTTC,CASGGRAYGYTF
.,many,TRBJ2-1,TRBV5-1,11,TGCGCCAGCGGGGGTGACAATGAGCAGTTCTTC,CASGGDNEQFF
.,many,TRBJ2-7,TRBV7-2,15,TGTGCCAGCAGCTTAGTTGCGGTGGACTCCTACGAGCAGTACTTC,CASSLVAVDSYEQYF
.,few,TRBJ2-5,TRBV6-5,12,TGTGCCAGCGACCCTTCCGCAGAGACCCAGTACTTC,CASDPSAETQYF
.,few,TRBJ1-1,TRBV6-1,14,TGTGCCAGCAGACCTCTCGACAGGCCGTTTGAAGCTTTCTTT,CASRPLDRPFEAFF
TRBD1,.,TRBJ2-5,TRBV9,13,TGTGCCAGCAGCCCAGGGGGTCCGGGGACCCAGTACTTC,CASSPGGPGTQYF
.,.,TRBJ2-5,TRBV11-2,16,TGTGCCAGCAGCTTAGGGTGGGGGATAAATCAAGAGACCCAGTACTTC,CASSLGWGINQETQYF
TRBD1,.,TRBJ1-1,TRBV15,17,TGTGCCACCAGCAGAGATGGTAGGACAGGGGAGGACACTGAAGCTTTCTTT,CATSRDGRTGEDTEAFF
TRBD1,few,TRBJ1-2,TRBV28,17,TGTGCCAGCAGTTTAGCCGGGACAGATCCCACCGGCTATGGCTACACCTTC,CASSLAGTDPTGYGYTF